A selection of T cell receptor beta chains follows, all from one sample in a study of T cell responses to AZD1222 COVID-19 vaccine. Method: immunoSEQ multiplex PCR; TCRdb's copy keeps in-frame clones and lacks some. The sample holds 120,000 to 150,000 clones, around 88% seen once. Here the sequenced sample was peripheral blood, taken on day 0 of AZD1222 vaccination. These receptors were collected from an adult in good health. CDR3s include the opening cysteine and the closing phenylalanine or tryptophan. The order of the fields is clone size, J gene, D gene, V gene, CDR3 protein, CDR3 DNA. D genes are given only for firm matches. For some rows the clone size is stated as once, few or many, or as a class when expanded; others skip it.

clone size: -
J gene: TRBJ2-7
D gene: -
V gene: TRBV18
CDR3 protein: CASSFGTGPRSYEQYF
CDR3 DNA: TGTGCCAGCTCATTCGGGACGGGGCCGAGATCCTACGAGCAGTACTTC

clone size: -
J gene: TRBJ1-1
D gene: -
V gene: TRBV11-2
CDR3 protein: CASNPATYTEAFF
CDR3 DNA: TGTGCCAGCAACCCTGCCACGTACACTGAAGCTTTCTTT

clone size: -
J gene: TRBJ2-7
D gene: -
V gene: TRBV5-1
CDR3 protein: CASGRGLGYEQYF
CDR3 DNA: TGCGCCAGCGGACGAGGGTTAGGGTACGAGCAGTACTTC

clone size: -
J gene: TRBJ2-1
D gene: -
V gene: TRBV14
CDR3 protein: CASSRAPSSYNEQFF
CDR3 DNA: TGTGCCAGCAGCCGAGCCCCCAGCTCCTACAATGAGCAGTTCTTC

clone size: -
J gene: TRBJ1-2
D gene: -
V gene: TRBV19
CDR3 protein: CASSIGATVGSHGYTF
CDR3 DNA: TGTGCCAGTAGTATAGGAGCAACAGTCGGAAGTCATGGCTACACCTTC

clone size: -
J gene: TRBJ1-3
D gene: -
V gene: TRBV7-9
CDR3 protein: CASSFPTTGENPRNTIYF
CDR3 DNA: TGTGCCAGCAGCTTTCCCACGACAGGCGAAAACCCCCGAAACACCATATATTTT

clone size: -
J gene: TRBJ1-1
D gene: TRBD1
V gene: TRBV28
CDR3 protein: CASRRQGVGAEAFF
CDR3 DNA: TGTGCCAGCAGAAGACAGGGGGTAGGGGCTGAAGCTTTCTTT

clone size: few
J gene: TRBJ1-6
D gene: -
V gene: TRBV5-1
CDR3 protein: CASSLTQVNNSPLHF
CDR3 DNA: TGCGCCAGCAGCTTGACACAGGTTAATAATTCACCCCTCCACTTT

clone size: -
J gene: TRBJ1-5
D gene: -
V gene: TRBV4-3
CDR3 protein: CASSRDRNQPQHF
CDR3 DNA: TGCGCCAGCAGCAGGGACCGAAATCAGCCCCAGCATTTT

clone size: -
J gene: TRBJ2-1
D gene: -
V gene: TRBV5-5
CDR3 protein: CASSREFRLAFF
CDR3 DNA: TGTGCCAGCAGCCGGGAGTTTCGATTGGCGTTCTTC

clone size: -
J gene: TRBJ1-2
D gene: TRBD1
V gene: TRBV20-1
CDR3 protein: CSARVTGGADANYGYTF
CDR3 DNA: TGCAGTGCTCGTGTCACAGGGGGCGCCGACGCTAACTATGGCTACACCTTC

clone size: -
J gene: TRBJ2-1
D gene: TRBD2
V gene: TRBV7-2
CDR3 protein: CASSMLAGRGDEQFF
CDR3 DNA: TGTGCCAGCAGCATGCTAGCGGGCCGGGGGGATGAGCAGTTCTTC

clone size: few
J gene: TRBJ1-1
D gene: -
V gene: TRBV5-1
CDR3 protein: CASSLLGTVGTEAFF
CDR3 DNA: TGCGCCAGCAGCTTGCTGGGGACGGTGGGAACTGAAGCTTTCTTT

clone size: once
J gene: TRBJ2-2
D gene: TRBD2
V gene: TRBV27
CDR3 protein: CASTQAGGPNGELFF
CDR3 DNA: TGTGCCAGCACTCAAGCGGGAGGGCCGAACGGGGAGCTGTTTTTT

clone size: -
J gene: TRBJ1-4
D gene: TRBD1
V gene: TRBV28
CDR3 protein: CASSLFRGGTAKPTNEKLFF
CDR3 DNA: TGTGCCAGCAGTTTATTTCGTGGGGGGACAGCGAAACCAACTAATGAAAAACTGTTTTTT

clone size: -
J gene: TRBJ2-3
D gene: TRBD2
V gene: TRBV15
CDR3 protein: CATSRERLAGGFSTDTQYF
CDR3 DNA: TGTGCCACCAGCAGAGAGAGACTAGCGGGAGGTTTTAGCACAGATACGCAGTATTTT

clone size: -
J gene: TRBJ2-7
D gene: -
V gene: TRBV18
CDR3 protein: CASSPSPNEQYF
CDR3 DNA: TGTGCCAGCTCACCCTCCCCCAACGAGCAGTACTTC

clone size: -
J gene: TRBJ2-3
D gene: TRBD2
V gene: TRBV5-1
CDR3 protein: CASSLIGLGGGDTQYF
CDR3 DNA: TGCGCCAGCAGCTTAATAGGACTAGGTGGGGGAGATACGCAGTATTTT

clone size: -
J gene: TRBJ1-1
D gene: -
V gene: TRBV5-1
CDR3 protein: CASSSQGRTEAFF
CDR3 DNA: TGCGCCAGCAGCTCCCAGGGGAGGACTGAAGCTTTCTTT

clone size: -
J gene: TRBJ2-3
D gene: TRBD2
V gene: TRBV5-4
CDR3 protein: CASSTGLAGARGADTQYF
CDR3 DNA: TGTGCCAGCAGCACGGGACTAGCGGGAGCCCGGGGGGCAGATACGCAGTATTTT

clone size: -
J gene: TRBJ2-2
D gene: TRBD2
V gene: TRBV28
CDR3 protein: CASSQDKGLANTGELFF
CDR3 DNA: TGTGCCAGCAGTCAAGACAAGGGACTAGCTAACACCGGGGAGCTGTTTTTT

clone size: -
J gene: TRBJ1-1
D gene: -
V gene: TRBV6-1
CDR3 protein: CASSGGLGRFMNTEAFF
CDR3 DNA: TGTGCCAGCAGTGGCGGACTGGGACGGTTCATGAACACTGAAGCTTTCTTT

clone size: -
J gene: TRBJ1-2
D gene: TRBD1
V gene: TRBV6-5
CDR3 protein: CASSFRDRVYGYTF
CDR3 DNA: TGTGCCAGCAGTTTCCGGGACAGGGTCTATGGCTACACCTTC

clone size: -
J gene: TRBJ2-2
D gene: -
V gene: TRBV28
CDR3 protein: CASSLQGGTGELFF
CDR3 DNA: TGTGCCAGCAGTCTGCAGGGGGGTACCGGGGAGCTGTTTTTT

clone size: -
J gene: TRBJ2-2
D gene: TRBD1
V gene: TRBV14
CDR3 protein: CASRRRTGDTGELFF
CDR3 DNA: TGTGCCAGCAGGCGAAGGACAGGGGACACCGGGGAGCTGTTTTTT

clone size: -
J gene: TRBJ1-2
D gene: TRBD1
V gene: TRBV5-4
CDR3 protein: CASSLWWDRDYGYTF
CDR3 DNA: TGTGCCAGCAGCTTGTGGTGGGACAGGGACTATGGCTACACCTTC

clone size: -
J gene: TRBJ2-6
D gene: -
V gene: TRBV5-6
CDR3 protein: CASSLWLFGANVLTF
CDR3 DNA: TGTGCCAGCAGCTTGTGGTTGTTCGGGGCCAACGTCCTGACTTTC

clone size: -
J gene: TRBJ2-5
D gene: -
V gene: TRBV12-2
CDR3 protein: CASRIGQSRETQYF
CDR3 DNA: TGTGCAAGTCGTATCGGACAGTCCAGGGAGACCCAGTACTTC

clone size: few
J gene: TRBJ1-2
D gene: -
V gene: TRBV30
CDR3 protein: CAWWNRGQSNYGYTF
CDR3 DNA: TGTGCCTGGTGGAATCGGGGGCAGTCGAACTATGGCTACACCTTC

clone size: once
J gene: TRBJ1-6
D gene: -
V gene: TRBV27
CDR3 protein: CASSLSPGGSYNSPLHF
CDR3 DNA: TGTGCCAGCAGTTTATCGCCAGGCGGCTCCTATAATTCACCCCTCCACTTT

clone size: -
J gene: TRBJ1-1
D gene: -
V gene: TRBV5-6
CDR3 protein: CASSLGLTGRLNTEAFF
CDR3 DNA: TGTGCCAGCAGCTTGGGTCTTACAGGGAGGTTGAACACTGAAGCTTTCTTT

clone size: few
J gene: TRBJ1-1
D gene: TRBD1
V gene: TRBV28
CDR3 protein: CASSSPQGAHTEAFF
CDR3 DNA: TGTGCCAGCAGCTCCCCGCAGGGGGCGCATACTGAAGCTTTCTTT

clone size: few
J gene: TRBJ1-5
D gene: TRBD1
V gene: TRBV6-5
CDR3 protein: CASAGTGEQPQHF
CDR3 DNA: TGTGCCAGCGCCGGGACAGGGGAACAGCCCCAGCATTTT

clone size: -
J gene: TRBJ1-4
D gene: -
V gene: TRBV5-1
CDR3 protein: CASSPDLSTNEKLFF
CDR3 DNA: TGCGCCAGCAGCCCCGACCTCTCAACTAATGAAAAACTGTTTTTT

clone size: -
J gene: TRBJ2-2
D gene: TRBD1
V gene: TRBV6-5
CDR3 protein: CASILLGTDAGELFF
CDR3 DNA: TGTGCCAGCATACTGTTGGGGACAGATGCCGGGGAGCTGTTTTTT

clone size: -
J gene: TRBJ2-1
D gene: -
V gene: TRBV5-6
CDR3 protein: CASSSGTWEQFF
CDR3 DNA: TGTGCCAGCAGCTCCGGGACTTGGGAGCAGTTCTTC

clone size: once
J gene: TRBJ2-1
D gene: -
V gene: TRBV11-3
CDR3 protein: CASSLDRADNEQFF
CDR3 DNA: TGTGCCAGCAGCTTAGACAGGGCAGACAATGAGCAGTTCTTC

clone size: -
J gene: TRBJ2-6
D gene: -
V gene: TRBV10-3
CDR3 protein: CAISRDSGANVLTF
CDR3 DNA: TGTGCCATCAGCCGAGACTCTGGGGCCAACGTCCTGACTTTC

clone size: once
J gene: TRBJ1-1
D gene: -
V gene: TRBV25-1
CDR3 protein: CASTTRGNTEAFF
CDR3 DNA: TGTGCCAGCACCACCAGGGGTAACACTGAAGCTTTCTTT

clone size: -
J gene: TRBJ2-7
D gene: TRBD1
V gene: TRBV6-6
CDR3 protein: CASSTGQGRQQYF
CDR3 DNA: TGTGCCAGCAGTACGGGACAGGGGAGGCAACAGTACTTC

clone size: -
J gene: TRBJ1-2
D gene: TRBD1
V gene: TRBV5-4
CDR3 protein: CASSFPNTRGHGYTF
CDR3 DNA: TGTGCCAGCAGCTTCCCCAATACCAGGGGGCACGGCTACACCTTC

clone size: -
J gene: TRBJ2-7
D gene: -
V gene: TRBV19
CDR3 protein: CASRGQGSYEQYF
CDR3 DNA: TGTGCCAGTAGGGGCCAGGGCTCCTACGAGCAGTACTTC

clone size: -
J gene: TRBJ1-2
D gene: -
V gene: TRBV5-6
CDR3 protein: CASSLDPGAVYGYTF
CDR3 DNA: TGTGCCAGCAGCTTGGATCCGGGGGCGGTTTATGGCTACACCTTC

clone size: -
J gene: TRBJ1-5
D gene: TRBD1
V gene: TRBV6-5
CDR3 protein: CASSPTGGRNQPQHF
CDR3 DNA: TGTGCCAGCAGCCCAACAGGGGGCAGAAATCAGCCCCAGCATTTT

clone size: once
J gene: TRBJ2-5
D gene: TRBD1
V gene: TRBV4-3
CDR3 protein: CASSQVGQGEVTQYF
CDR3 DNA: TGCGCCAGCAGCCAAGTCGGACAGGGGGAGGTGACCCAGTACTTC

clone size: -
J gene: TRBJ2-5
D gene: TRBD1
V gene: TRBV6-2/TRBV6-3
CDR3 protein: CASSYESDRGLRQETQYF
CDR3 DNA: TGTGCCAGCAGTTATGAATCAGACAGGGGGCTTCGCCAAGAGACCCAGTACTTC

clone size: -
J gene: TRBJ1-1
D gene: -
V gene: TRBV28
CDR3 protein: CASRVVSTEAFF
CDR3 DNA: TGTGCCAGCAGGGTAGTAAGCACTGAAGCTTTCTTT

clone size: once
J gene: TRBJ2-5
D gene: TRBD1
V gene: TRBV7-7
CDR3 protein: CASKEGQGMGETQYF
CDR3 DNA: TGTGCTAGCAAAGAGGGACAGGGGATGGGAGAGACCCAGTACTTC

clone size: -
J gene: TRBJ2-2
D gene: TRBD1
V gene: TRBV15
CDR3 protein: CATSSQGGGTGELFF
CDR3 DNA: TGTGCCACCAGCAGCCAAGGGGGCGGAACCGGGGAGCTGTTTTTT

clone size: -
J gene: TRBJ1-2
D gene: -
V gene: TRBV5-1
CDR3 protein: CASSLDTDYGYTF
CDR3 DNA: TGCGCCAGCAGCTTGGACACGGACTATGGCTACACCTTC

clone size: -
J gene: TRBJ2-2
D gene: -
V gene: TRBV11-3
CDR3 protein: CASSTTGTGELFF
CDR3 DNA: TGTGCCAGCAGCACTACAGGGACCGGGGAGCTGTTTTTT

clone size: few
J gene: TRBJ2-5
D gene: TRBD2
V gene: TRBV5-1
CDR3 protein: CASSSGTSVETQYF
CDR3 DNA: TGCGCCAGCAGCTCCGGGACTAGCGTTGAGACCCAGTACTTC

clone size: -
J gene: TRBJ2-6
D gene: -
V gene: TRBV6-2/TRBV6-3
CDR3 protein: CASTPPRLSGANVLTF
CDR3 DNA: TGTGCCAGCACCCCCCCTCGCCTCTCTGGGGCCAACGTCCTGACTTTC

clone size: -
J gene: TRBJ1-1
D gene: -
V gene: TRBV6-5
CDR3 protein: CASSSSGGSTEAFF
CDR3 DNA: TGTGCCAGCAGTTCCTCCGGGGGAAGCACTGAAGCTTTCTTT